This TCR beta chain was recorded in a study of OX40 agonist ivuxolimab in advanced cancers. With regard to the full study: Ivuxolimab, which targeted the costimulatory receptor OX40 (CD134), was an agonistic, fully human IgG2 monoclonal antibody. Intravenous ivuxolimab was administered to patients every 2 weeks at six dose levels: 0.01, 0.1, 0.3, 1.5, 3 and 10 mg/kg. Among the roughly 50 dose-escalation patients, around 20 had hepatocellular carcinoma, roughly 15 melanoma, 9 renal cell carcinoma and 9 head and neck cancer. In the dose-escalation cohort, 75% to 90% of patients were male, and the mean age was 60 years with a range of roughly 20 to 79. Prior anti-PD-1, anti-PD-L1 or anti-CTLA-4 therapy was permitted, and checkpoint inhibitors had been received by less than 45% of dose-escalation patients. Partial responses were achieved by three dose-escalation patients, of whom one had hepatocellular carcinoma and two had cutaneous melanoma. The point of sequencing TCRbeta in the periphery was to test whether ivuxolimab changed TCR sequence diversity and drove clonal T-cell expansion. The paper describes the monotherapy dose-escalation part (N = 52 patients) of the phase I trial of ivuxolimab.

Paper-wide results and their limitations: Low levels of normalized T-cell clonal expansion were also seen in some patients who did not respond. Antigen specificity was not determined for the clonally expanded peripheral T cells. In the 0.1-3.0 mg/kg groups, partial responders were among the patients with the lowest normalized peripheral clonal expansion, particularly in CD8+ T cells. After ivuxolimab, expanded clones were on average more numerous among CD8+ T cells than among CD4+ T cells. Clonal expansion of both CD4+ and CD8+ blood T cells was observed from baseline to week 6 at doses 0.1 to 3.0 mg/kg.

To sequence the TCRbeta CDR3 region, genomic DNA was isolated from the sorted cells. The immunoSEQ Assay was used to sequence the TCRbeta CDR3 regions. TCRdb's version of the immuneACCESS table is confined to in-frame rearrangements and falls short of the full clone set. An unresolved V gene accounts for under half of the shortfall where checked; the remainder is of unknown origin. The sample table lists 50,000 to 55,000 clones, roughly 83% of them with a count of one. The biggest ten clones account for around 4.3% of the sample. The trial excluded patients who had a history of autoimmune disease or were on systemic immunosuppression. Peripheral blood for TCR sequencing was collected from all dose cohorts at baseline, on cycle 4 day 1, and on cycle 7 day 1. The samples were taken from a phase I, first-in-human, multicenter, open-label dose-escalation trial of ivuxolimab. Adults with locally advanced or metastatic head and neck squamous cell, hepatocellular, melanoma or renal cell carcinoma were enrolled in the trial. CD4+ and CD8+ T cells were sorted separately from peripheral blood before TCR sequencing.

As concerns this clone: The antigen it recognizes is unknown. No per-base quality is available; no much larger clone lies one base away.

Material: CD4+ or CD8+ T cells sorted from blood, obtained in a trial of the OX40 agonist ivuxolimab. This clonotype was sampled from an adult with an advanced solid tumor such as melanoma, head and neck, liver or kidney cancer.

The encoded CDR3 is CSGRGARTDTQYF. The DNA sequence reads TGCAGCGGGCGGGGGGCACGCACAGATACGCAGTATTTT. Recombination linked TRBV29-1 to TRBJ2-3; the central 8 bases match TRBD2. The V end gives up 7 bases and the J end 1 base, leaving 4 bases in the junction not matched to a gene. From its cysteine to its phenylalanine, the CDR3 spans 13 amino acids. Only the CDR3 DNA stays, 39 bases, in frame from base 1. According to the germline V gene, CDR1 reads SQVTM and CDR2 reads ANQGSEA.